The clone carrying this T cell receptor beta chain was detected once. The antigen is undetermined. This sample was taken from a study of cytomegalovirus exposure and HLA in healthy donors. Deletions cut 8 bases from V and 2 bases from J, with 14 bases between. This CDR3 has 14 residues. Per germline, CDR1 MGHRA and CDR2 YSYEKL. Both 60 Vbeta primers and 13 Jbeta primers went into the PCR. Produced via immunoSEQ multiplex PCR; TCRdb's table is partial and in-frame only. The top ten hold around 3.6% of the sample, which has 150,000 to 200,000 clones, approximately 77% seen once. Findings and limits, study-wide: Several of the most significant clusters were apparently associated with common viral pathogens in a later analysis. According to the study, around 150 TCR beta chains were cytomegalovirus-associated.

The specimen was PBMCs. This chain connects TRBV4-1 to TRBJ2-3; the D gene is possibly TRBD1 (5 bases). The receptor was derived from a man in his forties in good health and CMV-seropositive. The CDR3 here is CASRLTAITDTQYF. In DNA form, the CDR3 reads TGCGCCAGCCGTCTGACAGCTATCACAGATACGCAGTATTTT.